What follows are 26 T cell receptor beta chains derived from one specimen sequenced in a study of CD4+ T cells in melanoma. Clones were sequenced by immunoSEQ multiplex PCR, and TCRdb holds only the in-frame ones, with some missing. The data hold thousands of clones, with approximately 64% observed a single time. Sequences were obtained from cells from a culture (not recorded whether cultured in vitro). Source of these receptors: a human donor with melanoma.

The rearrangement uses TRBV9 and TRBJ1-5; D is unclear. The CDR3 extends over 14 amino acids. Germline assignment: CDR1 SGDLS and CDR2 YYNGEE. V was pared by 0 bases and J by 3 bases, with 7 bases between. CDR3 sequence: CASSVEADNQPQHF. The CDR3 DNA sequence: TGTGCCAGCAGCGTAGAGGCGGACAATCAGCCCCAGCATTTT.

The chain recombines TRBV27 with TRBJ1-4; TRBD1 might be the D (5 bases). CDR3 size: 14 residues. Germline assignment: CDR1 MNHEY and CDR2 SMNVEV (reference sequence). V lost 1 base and J 6 bases, leaving 9 bases between the germline ends. CDR3 bases: TGTGCCAGCAGTTTATTTGGCAGGGATGAAAAACTGTTTTTT. As protein: CASSLFGRDEKLFF.

This clone appeared a few times. J is TRBJ1-4 and V is TRBV2; D uncertain. CDR1 SNHLY and CDR2 FYNNEI come from the germline V gene. This CDR3 contains 13 residues. V was pared by 0 bases and J by 5 bases, with 4 bases between. In DNA, the CDR3 is TGTGCCAGCAGTGAAGCGGAGAATGAAAAACTGTTTTTT. Protein: CASSEAENEKLFF.

V is TRBV7-9 and J is TRBJ1-1; TRBD1 agrees at 7 bases. This CDR3 has 16 amino acids. V shed 0 bases, J shed 8 bases, and the junction held 12 bases outside the gene matches. The germline V gene encodes CDR1 SEHNR and CDR2 FQNEAQ (reference sequence). This CDR3 is CASSLAIGQEGFEAFF. The CDR3 DNA sequence: TGTGCCAGCAGCTTAGCGATTGGACAGGAAGGTTTCGAAGCTTTCTTT.

This chain links TRBV5-5 with TRBJ2-1, with a possible D match to TRBD1 (5 bases). In germline, CDR1 is SGHKS, CDR2 YYEKEE (reference sequence). The CDR3 consists of 14 residues. V was pared by 1 base and J by 12 bases, with 17 bases between. CDR3 sequence (DNA): TGTGCCAGCAGCTTGTATCCAGGGTATCGTGTGCAGTTCTTC. Encoded protein: CASSLYPGYRVQFF.

The J gene is TRBJ1-2, the V gene TRBV27, with 9 positions matching TRBD1. This CDR3 comprises 15 residues. Losses at the gene ends were 6 bases for V and 7 bases for J; bases not matched to a gene: 12. Germline assignment: CDR1 MNHEY and CDR2 SMNVEV (reference sequence). DNA for the CDR3: TGTGCCAGCAGCATACTACAGGGGGCGGCTGGTGGCTACACCTTC. This translates into CASSILQGAAGGYTF.

In this sample, this clone turned up a few times. The rearrangement joins TRBV5-4 to TRBJ1-2, with a weak D call TRBD1 (5 bases). This CDR3 region has 16 residues. CDR1 and CDR2 (germline): SGHNT, YYREEE (reference sequence). The V gene lost 4 bases and the J gene lost 2 bases, with 18 bases spanning the gap. The DNA for the CDR3 is TGTGCCAGCAGCCGGGCAGGGTTTTCCGCCAACTATGGCTACACCTTC. Its protein product is CASSRAGFSANYGYTF.

The genes are TRBV3-1 (or the pseudogene TRBV3-2) and TRBJ1-4; possible D gene TRBD1, 6 bases. The V gene lost 4 bases and the J gene lost 7 bases, with 10 bases spanning the gap. The length of the CDR3 is 13 residues. Looked up from germline, CDR1 is LGHDT and CDR2 is YNNKEL (reference sequence). The CDR3 nucleotides read TGTGCCAGCAGCCTGGGGGCGGGTGAAAAACTGTTTTTT. It yields the protein CASSLGAGEKLFF.

This rearrangement joins TRBV28 to TRBJ2-3; D tentatively reads TRBD1 or TRBD2 (7 bases each). The CDR3 contains 16 residues. V was pared by 4 bases and J by 5 bases, with 19 bases between. Germline V gene sequence: CDR1 MDHEN, CDR2 SYDVKM. CDR3 bases: TGTGCCAGCAGTTCCCAGGGGGGGGGAGTCGGAGATACGCAGTATTTT. Its protein is CASSSQGGGVGDTQYF.

The rearrangement uses TRBV18 and TRBJ1-2; D ambiguous. The V end lost 3 bases, the J end lost 1 base, and 9 bases lay between the germline ends. Germline CDR1 KGHSH, CDR2 LQKENI. The CDR3 is made up of 14 amino acids. CDR3 DNA sequence: TGTGCCAGCTCACCTCCCAGTCATAACTATGGCTACACCTTC. Amino acids: CASSPPSHNYGYTF.

This rearrangement joins TRBV10-3 to TRBJ2-1, with 9 bases fitting TRBD1. V was clipped by 4 bases and J by 7 bases; unmatched bases: 11. There are 16 residues in the CDR3. CDR1 is ENHRY, CDR2 SYGVKD, per germline. CDR3 sequence (DNA): TGTGCCATCAGTGGGGCTTTAGGACAGGGGATAAATGAGCAGTTCTTC. It codes for CAISGALGQGINEQFF.

V and J are TRBV30 and TRBJ2-7; D might be TRBD1 (5 bases). The CDR3 is 13 residues long. Germline V gene sequence: CDR1 GTSNPN, CDR2 SVGIG (reference sequence). V was shortened by 3 bases and J by 2 bases, with 11 bases between the two germline ends. As DNA, the CDR3 is TGTGCCTGGAGGGCAGGGTACCCCTACGAGCAGTACTTC. Amino acid sequence: CAWRAGYPYEQYF.

The sample holds a few counts of this clone. This sequence joins TRBV6-5 and TRBJ2-1; TRBD2 matches at 14 bases. V lost 6 bases, J lost 8 bases, and 6 bases stayed unmatched. This CDR3 region has 15 residues. The germline V gene encodes CDR1 MNHEY and CDR2 SVGAGI. CDR3 nucleotide sequence: TGTGCCAGCAGCCCGACTAGCGGGGGGGCTTATGAGCAGTTCTTC. Its protein product is CASSPTSGGAYEQFF.

The gene calls are TRBV4-1 and TRBJ2-7; 11 nucleotides align to TRBD1. The CDR3 spans 14 residues. CDR1 MGHRA and CDR2 YSYEKL come from the germline V gene. Germline trimming cut 3 bases from V and 7 bases from J; bases unmatched to any gene: 5. The CDR3 spells CASSHRDRGSEQYF. For the CDR3, the DNA is TGCGCCAGCAGCCACCGGGACAGGGGGTCGGAGCAGTACTTC.

The chain employs TRBV4-2 and TRBJ2-5, with 7 bases aligning to TRBD2. CDR1 and CDR2 (germline): LGHNA, YNFKEQ. V was pared by 1 base and J by 2 bases, with 4 bases of the junction left unmatched. The CDR3 is 15 residues long. CDR3: CASSQGLGGQETQYF. Here the CDR3 DNA reads TGTGCCAGCAGCCAAGGCCTCGGGGGGCAAGAGACCCAGTACTTC.

This clone was counted a few times. The chain joins TRBV7-8 to TRBJ1-2; D perhaps matches TRBD1 (6 bases). CDR1 SGHVS and CDR2 FQNEAQ come from the germline V gene. V shed 5 bases and J shed 6 bases, with 13 bases lying between them. The CDR3 extends over 13 amino acids. The CDR3 DNA reads TGTGCCAGCAGCGCCACCGGGACACATGGCTACACCTTC. Its translation: CASSATGTHGYTF.

CDR3 residues: CASSLRTGGRLFF. CDR3 coding DNA: TGTGCCAGCAGCCTTCGGACAGGGGGCAGGCTGTTTTTT. The chain employs TRBV2 and TRBJ1-4; 11 nucleotides align to TRBD1. From germline, CDR1 is SNHLY and CDR2 FYNNEI. The J segment lost 14 bases and the V segment lost 6 bases, leaving 8 bases of the junction unmatched. The CDR3 runs to 13 residues.

This chain joins TRBV5-1 and TRBJ2-3, with D possibly being TRBD1 (6 bases). Germline assignment: CDR1 SGHRS and CDR2 YFSETQ. V lost 4 bases and J 2 bases, leaving 17 bases between the germline ends. The CDR3 sequence is 16 residues long. The DNA of the CDR3 is TGCGCCAGCAGCGCCGGAGACAGGTCTCACACAGATACGCAGTATTTT. Translated, it gives CASSAGDRSHTDTQYF.

The CDR3 DNA reads as TGTGCCAGCAGCTCGTCCCCAGATACGCAGTATTTT. It specifies CASSSSPDTQYF. The V and J genes are TRBV6-2 or TRBV6-3 and TRBJ2-3; D call uncertain. The CDR3 is made up of 12 amino acids. Germline V gene lookup returns CDR1 MNHEY and CDR2 SVGEGT. Deletions cut 6 bases from V and 4 bases from J, with 8 bases between.

The chain uses TRBV24-1 and TRBJ2-2; D might be TRBD2 (6 bases). Trimming took 9 bases from V and 4 from J, leaving 11 bases between them. This CDR3 region has 13 residues. Germline CDR1 and CDR2: KGHDR and SFDVKD. CDR3 in amino acids: CATSGGFTGELFF. DNA for the CDR3: TGTGCCACCTCCGGGGGTTTCACCGGGGAGCTGTTTTTT.

The V call is TRBV6-5, the J call TRBJ1-2; no clear D. V was trimmed by 7 bases and J by 3 bases, leaving 6 bases between them. This CDR3 spans 11 amino acids. Germline assignment: CDR1 MNHEY and CDR2 SVGAGI. The CDR3 coding sequence is TGTGCCAGCATGAGGGACTATGGCTACACCTTC. This encodes CASMRDYGYTF.

The genes are TRBV7-6 and TRBJ1-4; D perhaps matches TRBD1 (5 bases). In germline, CDR1 is SGHVS, CDR2 FNYEAQ. The length of the CDR3 is 15 residues. Between the trimmed V and J ends, which lost 1 base and 8 bases, there was a span of 14 bases. This CDR3 is CASSLGGRGMEKLFF. The CDR3, as DNA: TGTGCCAGCAGCTTAGGCGGGAGGGGAATGGAAAAACTGTTTTTT.

V and J are TRBV7-6 and TRBJ2-3, with TRBD1 matching over 9 bases. The CDR3 is made up of 16 amino acids. V lost 1 base to trimming and J lost 2 bases; unmatched junction nucleotides: 4. Germline V gene data show CDR1 as SGHVS and CDR2 as FNYEAQ. In nucleotides, the CDR3 is TGTGCCAGCAGCTTAGGGACAGGGGTTACCACAGATACGCAGTATTTT. This encodes CASSLGTGVTTDTQYF. Based on the CDR3 plus reference TRBV7-6 and TRBJ2-3, the full variable domain is GAGVSQSPRYKVTKRGQDVALRCDPISGHVSLYWYRQALGQGPEFLTYFNYEAQQDKSGLPNDRFSAERPEGSISTLTIQRTEQRDSAMYRCASSLGTGVTTDTQYFGPGTRLTVL.

This clone is medium-sized by share. The CDR3 loop is CASSIGSTGSQPQHF. The CDR3, as DNA: TGTGCCAGTAGTATTGGGTCCACGGGGAGTCAGCCCCAGCATTTT. This chain joins TRBV19 and TRBJ1-5; D gene uncertain. V lost 3 bases, J lost 6 bases, and 15 bases lay in between. CDR3 length: 15 amino acids. Germline-derived CDR1 and CDR2 are LNHDA and SQIVND (reference sequence).

This clone was seen just once. The J gene is TRBJ2-3, the V gene TRBV18; 7 bases are a match to TRBD2. The germline gives CDR1 KGHSH, CDR2 LQKENI. Trimming at V came to 0 bases and at J to 3 bases, leaving 3 bases not matched to a gene. The CDR3 sequence is 15 residues long. The CDR3 region has the DNA TGTGCCAGCTCACCACCTAGGCGGGGGACAGATACGCAGTATTTT. The encoded protein is CASSPPRRGTDTQYF.

By share, this clone ranks as medium-sized. CDR3 coding DNA: TGTGCCAGCAGGACTACCGGGTCTGGAAACACCATATATTTT. This translates into CASRTTGSGNTIYF. This chain uses TRBV11-2 with TRBJ1-3; D is unresolved. This CDR3 is built from 14 residues. CDR1 is SGHAT, CDR2 FQNNGV, per germline. V lost 6 bases and J lost 1, with 10 bases in between.